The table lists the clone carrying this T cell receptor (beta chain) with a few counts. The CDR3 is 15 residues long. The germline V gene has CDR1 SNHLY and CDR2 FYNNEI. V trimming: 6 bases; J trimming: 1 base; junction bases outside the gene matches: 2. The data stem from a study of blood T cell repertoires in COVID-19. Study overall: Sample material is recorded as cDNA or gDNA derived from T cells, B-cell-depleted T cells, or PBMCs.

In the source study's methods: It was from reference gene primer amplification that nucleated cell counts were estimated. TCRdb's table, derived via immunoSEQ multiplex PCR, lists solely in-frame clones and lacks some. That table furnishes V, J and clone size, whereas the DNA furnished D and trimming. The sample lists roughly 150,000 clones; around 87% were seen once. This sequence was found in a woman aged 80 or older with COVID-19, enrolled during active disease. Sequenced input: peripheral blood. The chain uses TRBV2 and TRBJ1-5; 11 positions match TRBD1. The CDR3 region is CASRGQGASNQPQHF. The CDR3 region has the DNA TGTGCCAGCAGAGGACAGGGGGCGAGCAATCAGCCCCAGCATTTT.